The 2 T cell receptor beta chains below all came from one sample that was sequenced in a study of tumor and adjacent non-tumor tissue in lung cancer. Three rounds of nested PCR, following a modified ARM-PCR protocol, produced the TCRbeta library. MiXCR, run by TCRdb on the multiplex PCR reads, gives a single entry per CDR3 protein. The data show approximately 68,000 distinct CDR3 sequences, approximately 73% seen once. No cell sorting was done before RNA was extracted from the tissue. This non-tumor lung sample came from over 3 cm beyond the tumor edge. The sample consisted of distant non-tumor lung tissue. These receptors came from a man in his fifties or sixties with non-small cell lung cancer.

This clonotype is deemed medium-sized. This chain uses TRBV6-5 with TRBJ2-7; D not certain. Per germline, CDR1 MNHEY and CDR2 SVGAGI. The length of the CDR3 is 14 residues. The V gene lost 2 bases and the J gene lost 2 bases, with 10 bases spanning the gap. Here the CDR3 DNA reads TGTGCCAGCAGTTACGGCAGGAAACCCTACGAGCAGTACTTC. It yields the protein CASSYGRKPYEQYF.

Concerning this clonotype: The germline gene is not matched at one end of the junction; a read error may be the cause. The chain's CDR3 is CASSQVRDQETQYF. CDR3 bases: TGTGCCAGCAGCCAAGTCCGGGACCAAGAAACCCAGTACTTC. This rearrangement joins TRBV14 to TRBJ2-5, with D possibly called TRBD1 or TRBD2 (5 bases each). The germline gives CDR1 SGHDN, CDR2 FVKESK. There are 14 residues in the CDR3.